The source of this T cell receptor beta chain is a study of cytomegalovirus exposure and HLA in healthy donors. Looking at the study overall: Caucasian-associated ancestry cluster membership applied to about four fifths of around 400 genotyped donors.

It was with 60 Vbeta and 13 Jbeta primers that the PCR ran. Using immunoSEQ multiplex PCR, the repertoire was profiled, and TCRdb retains in-frame clones only, with some absent. The data show about 140,000 clones, approximately 61% seen once. Trimming took 4 bases from V and 4 from J, leaving 5 bases between them. Germline assignment: CDR1 DFQATT and CDR2 SNEGSKA (reference sequence). The CDR3 runs 11 residues. As to this clone: Its antigen is currently unknown.

The study's findings and limits: TCR sequences were mostly rare, though some public TCRs occurred in many donors. Available immune exposure information was restricted to CMV serostatus only. According to the study, 160 or so TCR beta chains were cytomegalovirus-associated.

The chain is built from TRBV20-1 and TRBJ2-1; D remains ambiguous. This TCR derives from a human donor in good health. What was sequenced was PBMCs. The CDR3, as DNA: TGCAGTGCTATTCCTTACAATGAGCAGTTCTTC. Amino acid sequence: CSAIPYNEQFF.